This is a list of T cell receptor beta chains from one sample in a study of beta chain features in type 1 diabetes. Generated by immunoSEQ multiplex PCR, the TCRdb table keeps only in-frame clones and is missing some. The sample includes 130,000 or so clones, about 9.7% of them seen just once. Sequenced material: central memory CD4+ T cells from blood. The receptors derive from a woman aged 40 to 50 in good health. Each CDR3 is given with its conserved first and last residue. The D gene is left open where the match is weak. Part of the rows lack a size; the others show once, few, many or a class for expanded clones.

abundance: few; len: 14; d_gene: .; j_gene: TRBJ1-1; v_gene: TRBV5-4; CDR3aa: CASSPDSLNTEAFF; CDR3nt: TGTGCCAGCAGCCCCGACAGCCTTAACACTGAAGCTTTCTTT
abundance: .; len: 16; d_gene: TRBD1; j_gene: TRBJ2-3; v_gene: TRBV15; CDR3aa: CATSRPQGARTDTQYF; CDR3nt: TGTGCCACCAGCAGACCCCAGGGGGCCCGCACAGATACGCAGTATTTT
abundance: .; len: 16; d_gene: .; j_gene: TRBJ2-2; v_gene: TRBV15; CDR3aa: CATSDRRFTNTGELFF; CDR3nt: TGTGCCACCAGCGATCGGAGATTCACGAACACCGGGGAGCTGTTTTTT
abundance: .; len: 16; d_gene: TRBD1; j_gene: TRBJ2-7; v_gene: TRBV18; CDR3aa: CASSAQPGQGAWEQYF; CDR3nt: TGTGCCAGCTCAGCTCAACCGGGACAGGGGGCCTGGGAGCAGTACTTC
abundance: .; len: 15; d_gene: .; j_gene: TRBJ2-7; v_gene: TRBV5-1; CDR3aa: CASSLGWPASREQYF; CDR3nt: TGCGCCAGCAGCTTGGGGTGGCCAGCCTCTAGGGAGCAGTACTTC
abundance: .; len: 16; d_gene: .; j_gene: TRBJ1-1; v_gene: TRBV29-1; CDR3aa: CSVVGTFIGENTEAFF; CDR3nt: TGCAGCGTTGTTGGGACATTTATCGGCGAGAACACTGAAGCTTTCTTT
abundance: .; len: 14; d_gene: .; j_gene: TRBJ2-2; v_gene: TRBV10-2; CDR3aa: CASILGGVAGELFF; CDR3nt: TGCGCCAGCATTCTAGGCGGGGTGGCCGGGGAGCTGTTTTTT
abundance: few; len: 13; d_gene: .; j_gene: TRBJ2-7; v_gene: TRBV18; CDR3aa: CASSPPMSYEQYF; CDR3nt: TGTGCCAGCTCACCACCTATGAGCTACGAGCAGTACTTC
abundance: few; len: 14; d_gene: TRBD1; j_gene: TRBJ1-1; v_gene: TRBV6-6; CDR3aa: CASSTKDRETEAFF; CDR3nt: TGTGCCAGCAGCACAAAGGACAGGGAAACTGAAGCTTTCTTT
abundance: few; len: 16; d_gene: TRBD2; j_gene: TRBJ2-3; v_gene: TRBV5-1; CDR3aa: CATGERLAGGPDTQYF; CDR3nt: TGCGCCACCGGAGAGCGTCTAGCGGGGGGCCCAGATACGCAGTATTTT
abundance: .; len: 15; d_gene: TRBD1; j_gene: TRBJ1-4; v_gene: TRBV2; CDR3aa: CASRDRGLGNEKLFF; CDR3nt: TGTGCCAGCAGGGACAGGGGGCTGGGTAATGAAAAACTGTTTTTT
abundance: .; len: 15; d_gene: TRBD1; j_gene: TRBJ2-2; v_gene: TRBV5-1; CDR3aa: CASSLADREAGELFF; CDR3nt: TGCGCCAGCAGCTTGGCGGACAGGGAAGCCGGGGAGCTGTTTTTT
abundance: few; len: 13; d_gene: .; j_gene: TRBJ1-1; v_gene: TRBV7-7; CDR3aa: CASSLGQNTEAFF; CDR3nt: TGTGCCAGCAGCTTAGGGCAGAACACTGAAGCTTTCTTT
abundance: many; len: 14; d_gene: .; j_gene: TRBJ2-7; v_gene: TRBV19; CDR3aa: CASSSGRDISEQYF; CDR3nt: TGTGCCAGTAGTTCCGGACGGGACATCAGCGAGCAGTACTTC
abundance: few; len: 18; d_gene: .; j_gene: TRBJ1-6; v_gene: TRBV7-9; CDR3aa: CASSLARSGARDNSPLHF; CDR3nt: TGTGCCAGCAGCTTAGCGCGTTCAGGCGCTCGAGATAATTCACCCCTCCACTTT
abundance: .; len: 15; d_gene: .; j_gene: TRBJ1-1; v_gene: TRBV18; CDR3aa: CASSPVTVMNTEAFF; CDR3nt: TGTGCCAGCTCACCAGTGACAGTCATGAACACTGAAGCTTTCTTT
abundance: .; len: 16; d_gene: .; j_gene: TRBJ1-5; v_gene: TRBV5-6; CDR3aa: CASSPYQHRANQPQHF; CDR3nt: TGTGCCAGCAGCCCCTATCAACACAGGGCCAATCAGCCCCAGCATTTT
abundance: few; len: 13; d_gene: TRBD2; j_gene: TRBJ2-2; v_gene: TRBV7-6; CDR3aa: CASGLVTTGELFF; CDR3nt: TGTGCCAGCGGACTAGTCACTACCGGGGAGCTGTTTTTT
abundance: .; len: 14; d_gene: TRBD1; j_gene: TRBJ1-2; v_gene: TRBV7-6; CDR3aa: CASSLGGTDYGYTF; CDR3nt: TGTGCCAGCAGCTTAGGGGGGACAGATTATGGCTACACCTTC
abundance: .; len: 12; d_gene: .; j_gene: TRBJ1-4; v_gene: TRBV19; CDR3aa: CASSIDRGKLFF; CDR3nt: TGTGCCAGTAGTATAGATCGGGGAAAACTGTTTTTT
abundance: .; len: 15; d_gene: TRBD2; j_gene: TRBJ2-1; v_gene: TRBV5-8; CDR3aa: CASSSLAGTGNEQFF; CDR3nt: TGTGCCAGCAGCTCACTAGCGGGAACGGGAAATGAGCAGTTCTTC
abundance: .; len: 15; d_gene: .; j_gene: TRBJ2-3; v_gene: TRBV2; CDR3aa: CASTRDGQSTDTQYF; CDR3nt: TGTGCCAGCACCCGAGACGGACAGAGCACAGATACGCAGTATTTT
abundance: .; len: 15; d_gene: TRBD1; j_gene: TRBJ2-3; v_gene: TRBV27; CDR3aa: CASSQGQGLTDTQYF; CDR3nt: TGTGCCAGCAGTCAGGGACAGGGACTCACAGATACGCAGTATTTT
abundance: few; len: 17; d_gene: TRBD1; j_gene: TRBJ2-5; v_gene: TRBV5-6; CDR3aa: CASSYYADRGEGETQYF; CDR3nt: TGTGCCAGCAGCTACTACGCTGACAGGGGAGAAGGAGAGACCCAGTACTTC
abundance: .; len: 13; d_gene: .; j_gene: TRBJ1-3; v_gene: TRBV5-4; CDR3aa: CASSPADGNTIYF; CDR3nt: TGTGCCAGCAGCCCGGCGGATGGAAACACCATATATTTT
abundance: many; len: 18; d_gene: TRBD2; j_gene: TRBJ2-1; v_gene: TRBV7-2; CDR3aa: CASSWTSGGALTGNEQFF; CDR3nt: TGTGCCAGCAGTTGGACTAGCGGGGGGGCCCTAACGGGCAATGAGCAGTTCTTC
abundance: few; len: 13; d_gene: TRBD2; j_gene: TRBJ2-3; v_gene: TRBV7-6; CDR3aa: CASSGPGGDTQYF; CDR3nt: TGTGCCAGCAGCGGGCCGGGGGGAGATACGCAGTATTTT
abundance: .; len: 15; d_gene: TRBD1; j_gene: TRBJ1-1; v_gene: TRBV6-5; CDR3aa: CASSYSGQSNTEAFF; CDR3nt: TGTGCCAGCAGTTACTCGGGACAGAGTAACACTGAAGCTTTCTTT
abundance: .; len: 14; d_gene: .; j_gene: TRBJ2-3; v_gene: TRBV27; CDR3aa: CASSFRQTTDTQYF; CDR3nt: TGTGCCAGCAGTTTCCGACAGACCACAGATACGCAGTATTTT
abundance: few; len: 14; d_gene: TRBD1; j_gene: TRBJ1-1; v_gene: TRBV2; CDR3aa: CASARTGVNTEAFF; CDR3nt: TGTGCCAGCGCCCGGACAGGCGTGAACACTGAAGCTTTCTTT
abundance: .; len: 15; d_gene: TRBD1; j_gene: TRBJ2-7; v_gene: TRBV6-1; CDR3aa: CASSVPRGQTYEQYF; CDR3nt: TGTGCCAGCAGTGTTCCCAGGGGACAGACCTACGAGCAGTACTTC
abundance: few; len: 10; d_gene: .; j_gene: TRBJ1-2; v_gene: TRBV20-1; CDR3aa: CSALDYGYTF; CDR3nt: TGCAGTGCTCTCGACTATGGCTACACCTTC
abundance: .; len: 16; d_gene: TRBD1; j_gene: TRBJ2-7; v_gene: TRBV5-1; CDR3aa: CASSLEPDRVTYEQYF; CDR3nt: TGCGCCAGCAGCTTGGAGCCGGACAGGGTAACCTACGAGCAGTACTTC
abundance: few; len: 16; d_gene: TRBD2; j_gene: TRBJ2-1; v_gene: TRBV7-8; CDR3aa: CASSFSGTSSAREQFF; CDR3nt: TGTGCCAGCAGCTTCAGCGGGACTAGCTCCGCCCGGGAGCAGTTCTTC
abundance: .; len: 14; d_gene: TRBD1; j_gene: TRBJ1-3; v_gene: TRBV19; CDR3aa: CASSRQGLGNTIYF; CDR3nt: TGTGCCAGTAGTCGACAGGGCCTTGGAAACACCATATATTTT
abundance: .; len: 17; d_gene: .; j_gene: TRBJ1-6; v_gene: TRBV4-1; CDR3aa: CASSSLEQGSYNSPLHF; CDR3nt: TGCGCCAGCAGTTCTCTTGAACAGGGATCCTATAATTCACCCCTCCACTTT
abundance: .; len: 17; d_gene: TRBD1; j_gene: TRBJ2-7; v_gene: TRBV6-1; CDR3aa: CASSDPSEGQGAYEQYF; CDR3nt: TGTGCCAGCAGTGACCCTTCCGAGGGACAGGGGGCCTACGAGCAGTACTTC
abundance: few; len: 16; d_gene: TRBD1; j_gene: TRBJ1-6; v_gene: TRBV7-8; CDR3aa: CASGQARGHYNSPLHF; CDR3nt: TGTGCCAGCGGACAGGCCAGGGGCCATTATAATTCACCCCTCCACTTT
abundance: few; len: 14; d_gene: .; j_gene: TRBJ2-2; v_gene: TRBV11-2; CDR3aa: CASRHNVRTGELFF; CDR3nt: TGTGCCAGCAGACACAATGTTCGCACCGGGGAGCTGTTTTTT
abundance: many; len: 8; d_gene: .; j_gene: TRBJ2-1; v_gene: TRBV29-1; CDR3aa: CSGGEQFF; CDR3nt: TGCAGCGGGGGCGAGCAGTTCTTC
abundance: .; len: 16; d_gene: TRBD2; j_gene: TRBJ2-2; v_gene: TRBV14; CDR3aa: CASSPLPSLAAGELFF; CDR3nt: TGTGCCAGCAGCCCACTCCCGTCACTAGCGGCCGGGGAGCTGTTTTTT
abundance: .; len: 15; d_gene: .; j_gene: TRBJ2-5; v_gene: TRBV9; CDR3aa: CASSVLEDGLNTQYF; CDR3nt: TGTGCCAGCAGCGTACTTGAGGACGGACTTAATACCCAGTACTTC
abundance: few; len: 16; d_gene: .; j_gene: TRBJ2-3; v_gene: TRBV7-7; CDR3aa: CASSLTDRLFTDTQYF; CDR3nt: TGTGCTAGCAGCCTCACCGACAGGCTTTTCACAGATACGCAGTATTTT
abundance: .; len: 16; d_gene: .; j_gene: TRBJ2-7; v_gene: TRBV29-1; CDR3aa: CSVERSLGGPSYEQYF; CDR3nt: TGCAGCGTTGAAAGGTCGTTGGGGGGGCCCTCCTACGAGCAGTACTTC
abundance: .; len: 15; d_gene: .; j_gene: TRBJ1-5; v_gene: TRBV5-5; CDR3aa: CASSLADSSNQPQHF; CDR3nt: TGTGCCAGCAGCTTGGCGGACAGCTCAAATCAGCCCCAGCATTTT
abundance: .; len: 16; d_gene: TRBD2; j_gene: TRBJ2-5; v_gene: TRBV5-4; CDR3aa: CASSLDSAGGLETQYF; CDR3nt: TGTGCCAGCAGCTTGGATTCAGCGGGGGGGCTGGAGACCCAGTACTTC
abundance: .; len: 13; d_gene: .; j_gene: TRBJ1-4; v_gene: TRBV10-3; CDR3aa: CAISVTAEEKLFF; CDR3nt: TGTGCCATCAGTGTCACAGCGGAGGAAAAACTGTTTTTT
abundance: .; len: 14; d_gene: .; j_gene: TRBJ1-5; v_gene: TRBV7-9; CDR3aa: CASSLGNSYQPQHF; CDR3nt: TGTGCCAGCAGCCTAGGGAACAGTTATCAGCCCCAGCATTTT
abundance: few; len: 15; d_gene: .; j_gene: TRBJ2-1; v_gene: TRBV5-1; CDR3aa: CASSLVSQGYNEQFF; CDR3nt: TGCGCCAGCAGCTTGGTTTCACAGGGTTACAATGAGCAGTTCTTC
abundance: few; len: 13; d_gene: .; j_gene: TRBJ2-5; v_gene: TRBV19; CDR3aa: CASTKQDSSTQYF; CDR3nt: TGTGCCAGTACAAAGCAAGACAGTAGTACCCAGTACTTC
abundance: .; len: 18; d_gene: TRBD2; j_gene: TRBJ2-1; v_gene: TRBV5-1; CDR3aa: CASSPFGLDGLAGNEQFF; CDR3nt: TGCGCCAGCAGCCCCTTTGGCCTGGACGGACTAGCGGGGAATGAGCAGTTCTTC
abundance: few; len: 20; d_gene: .; j_gene: TRBJ2-4; v_gene: TRBV11-2; CDR3aa: CASSLEVSTLGGPAKNIQYF; CDR3nt: TGTGCCAGCAGCTTAGAGGTGTCGACCTTGGGGGGGCCCGCCAAAAACATTCAGTACTTC
abundance: .; len: 13; d_gene: .; j_gene: TRBJ2-1; v_gene: TRBV6-6; CDR3aa: CAISESVENEQFF; CDR3nt: TGTGCCATCAGTGAGTCGGTAGAGAATGAGCAGTTCTTC
abundance: .; len: 13; d_gene: .; j_gene: TRBJ2-1; v_gene: TRBV9; CDR3aa: CASSVLGDNEQFF; CDR3nt: TGTGCCAGCAGCGTACTCGGGGACAATGAGCAGTTCTTC
abundance: .; len: 13; d_gene: .; j_gene: TRBJ2-7; v_gene: TRBV10-1; CDR3aa: CASSGRTAYEQYF; CDR3nt: TGCGCCAGCAGCGGCAGGACAGCCTACGAGCAGTACTTC
abundance: .; len: 17; d_gene: .; j_gene: TRBJ1-5; v_gene: TRBV27; CDR3aa: CASSSLQGLVSNQPQHF; CDR3nt: TGTGCCAGCAGTTCCCTACAGGGCTTGGTTAGCAATCAGCCCCAGCATTTT
abundance: many; len: 19; d_gene: TRBD2; j_gene: TRBJ2-1; v_gene: TRBV7-2; CDR3aa: CASSHPGLAGVSSYNEQFF; CDR3nt: TGTGCCAGCAGCCACCCCGGACTAGCGGGGGTAAGCTCCTACAATGAGCAGTTCTTC